What follows describes a single TCR beta chain. These data come from a study of post-analysis software for immune sequencing data. Study context: Included among the disease courses, which were recorded for the cohort, were relapsing-remitting, secondary progressive and progressive-relapsing multiple sclerosis.

Unique molecular identifiers featured in each of the TCR beta cDNA libraries. cDNA molecules numbering about 490,000 came from roughly 1 to 10 million T cells. TCRdb called the PCR reads again in MiXCR, with one record for every CDR3 protein. Counted here are some 690,000 distinct CDR3 sequences, approximately 60% occurring once; the ten biggest clones make up about 10%. The receptor comes from a girl aged 2-9 years with multiple sclerosis. The sequenced sample was blood.

CDR3 nucleotides: TGTGCCAGCAGCTTACGATCCTCCAGCTCCGGAAACACCATATATTTT. Amino acid sequence: CASSLRSSSSGNTIYF. The chain couples TRBV7-2 to TRBJ1-3; unclear D gene. This CDR3 has 16 amino acids. CDR1 is SGHTA, CDR2 FQGNSA, per germline. Trimming left V 2 bases short and J 4 bases short, with 15 bases between.